These 15 T cell receptor beta chains came from one sample sequenced in a study of blood T cells in healthy people across ages. A J-beta primer mix and a sample-barcoded 5' primer were used in a second PCR of roughly 6 to 11 cycles. TCRdb redid the calling of the 5' RACE reads with MiXCR, one entry per CDR3 protein. The sample contains 1,800,000 or so distinct CDR3 sequences, about two fifths of which appear only once. Specimen: blood. The receptors derive from a human donor in good health.

This clonotype was observed a few times. This chain connects TRBV7-8 to TRBJ1-5, with D unresolved. The V end was cut by 1 base, the J end by 0 bases, with 10 bases between. The germline V gene encodes CDR1 SGHVS and CDR2 FQNEAQ. The CDR3 length is 16 residues. This CDR3 reads CASSLENGNSNQPQHF. CDR3 sequence (DNA): TGTGCCAGCAGCTTAGAAAATGGCAATAGCAATCAGCCCCAGCATTTT. The complete variable domain, with remaining parts taken from reference TRBV7-8 and TRBJ1-5, reads GAGVSQSPRYKVAKRGQDVALRCDPISGHVSLFWYQQALGQGPEFLTYFQNEAQLDKSGLPSDRFFAERPEGSVSTLKIQRTQQEDSAVYLCASSLENGNSNQPQHFGDGTRLSIL.

This clonotype was detected a few times. This chain uses TRBV28 with TRBJ2-7; the D gene is possibly TRBD2 (5 bases). The CDR3 is 16 residues long. Germline CDR1 is MDHEN and CDR2 is SYDVKM. Trimming shortened V by 5 bases and J by 5 bases, and 22 bases separated the two germline ends. CDR3 nucleotides: TGTGCCAGCAGTGAACTGACCCGGGCCACCGGGAACGAGCAGTACTTC. This sequence encodes CASSELTRATGNEQYF. Full variable domain (remainder filled in from reference TRBV28 and TRBJ2-7): DVKVTQSSRYLVKRTGEKVFLECVQDMDHENMFWYRQDPGLGLRLIYFSYDVKMKEKGDIPEGYSVSREKKERFSLILESASTNQTSMYLCASSELTRATGNEQYFGPGTRLTVT.

Of note for this clonotype: The junction differs from germline at one of its ends, possibly a read error. V usage is TRBV29-1 and J usage is TRBJ2-7, with D possibly being TRBD1 (5 bases). This CDR3 is 12 amino acids long. Germline CDR1 is SQVTM and CDR2 is ANQGSEA. The chain's CDR3 is CSVEDRNYEQYF. The CDR3, as DNA: TGCAGCGTAGAAGACAGAAATTACGAGCAGTACTTC.

This clonotype was seen at least ten times. The rearrangement joins TRBV7-3 to TRBJ2-3, with D hard to call. The CDR3 consists of 16 residues. V was shortened by 2 bases and J by 0 bases, with 12 bases between the two germline ends. Germline V gene sequence: CDR1 SGHTA, CDR2 FQGTGA. The CDR3 here is CASSLDAASSTDTQYF. DNA for the CDR3: TGTGCCAGCAGCTTAGACGCCGCCTCTAGCACAGATACGCAGTATTTT.

This chain joins TRBV29-1 and TRBJ1-1; unclear D gene. CDR1 is SQVTM and CDR2 is ANQGSEA in the germline V gene. CDR3 length: 14 residues. The V end lost 6 bases, the J end lost 5 bases, and 19 bases lay between the germline ends. CDR3: CSVNTYTGETEAFF. CDR3 nucleotide sequence: TGCAGCGTGAACACATACACGGGAGAAACTGAAGCTTTCTTT. Variable domain in full (rest from reference TRBV29-1 and TRBJ1-1): SAVISQKPSRDICQRGTSLTIQCQVDSQVTMMFWYRQQPGQSLTLIATANQGSEATYESGFVIDKFPISRPNLTFSTLTVSNMSPEDSSIYLCSVNTYTGETEAFFGQGTRLTVV.

On this clonotype itself: A far larger clone lies a single base away; this is likely a read error. The chain joins TRBV27 to TRBJ2-7; 9 positions agree with TRBD1. Germline CDR1 reads MNHEY; CDR2 reads SMNVEV (reference sequence). The V gene end was trimmed by 6 bases and the J gene end by 2 bases; junction bases not matched to a gene: 2. The CDR3 totals 13 residues. The CDR3 protein is CASRYRGPYEQYF. The DNA for the CDR3 is TGTGCCAGCAGGTACAGGGGGCCCTACGAGCAGTACTTC.

The table lists this clonotype with a few counts. The chain carries TRBV20-1 and TRBJ2-5; D unresolved. From germline, CDR1 is DFQATT and CDR2 SNEGSKA (reference sequence). Trimming removed 0 bases at V and 5 bases at J, with 7 bases between. The CDR3 loop spans 12 amino acids. CDR3 bases: TGCAGTGCTAGAGATCAGGTGGAGACCCAGTACTTC. Amino acids: CSARDQVETQYF.

The chain employs TRBV7-9 and TRBJ2-1; possible D gene TRBD2, 7 bases. CDR1 is SEHNR and CDR2 is FQNEAQ in the germline V gene (reference sequence). CDR3 size: 15 residues. Trimming stripped 6 bases from V and 8 bases from J, with 20 bases between. CDR3 residues: CASSPGGTGGYEQFF. The CDR3 bases are TGTGCCAGCAGTCCAGGAGGGACGGGGGGCTATGAGCAGTTCTTC.

The chain employs TRBV7-2 and TRBJ2-2, with 7 bases identical to TRBD1. Germline V gives CDR1 SGHTA, CDR2 FQGNSA. Trimming cost V 2 bases and J 4 bases; bases outside gene matches: 4. CDR3 length: 15 amino acids. CDR3 in amino acids: CASSLQGTVTGELFF. The CDR3 nucleotides are TGTGCCAGCAGCTTACAGGGGACAGTCACCGGGGAGCTGTTTTTT.

The genes are TRBV2 and TRBJ2-4; maybe TRBD2 (5 bases). The CDR3 contains 13 residues. CDR1 and CDR2 (germline): SNHLY, FYNNEI. Trimming shortened V by 8 bases and J by 7 bases, and 15 bases separated the two germline ends. The CDR3 region is CASGGLPGNIQYF. CDR3 bases: TGTGCCAGCGGAGGACTTCCGGGGAACATTCAGTACTTC.

The rearrangement joins TRBV6-2 or TRBV6-3 to TRBJ2-1; D unclear. Trimming cost V 2 bases and J 7 bases, with 9 bases left between them. From germline, CDR1 is MNHEY and CDR2 SVGEGT. The CDR3 loop spans 13 amino acids. CDR3 residues: CASSYLVPNEQFF. The CDR3 DNA is TGTGCCAGCAGTTACCTAGTCCCAAATGAGCAGTTCTTC.

This chain connects TRBV9 to TRBJ1-2, with unresolved D. Germline CDR1 SGDLS, CDR2 YYNGEE. The CDR3 spans 13 residues. V was clipped by 0 bases and J by 5 bases, with 8 bases between them. CDR3: CASSVGPAYGYTF. CDR3 nucleotides: TGTGCCAGCAGCGTAGGTCCAGCTTATGGCTACACCTTC.

This clonotype has a handful of counts. The chain joins TRBV12-3 or TRBV12-4 to TRBJ2-5; 10 nucleotides align to TRBD1. The CDR3 covers 14 residues. The J segment lost 3 bases and the V segment lost 4 bases, leaving 2 bases of the junction unmatched. CDR3 region: CASSWDRGEETQYF. The DNA of the CDR3 is TGTGCCAGCAGTTGGGACAGGGGAGAAGAGACCCAGTACTTC.

This clonotype was observed a handful of times. The CDR3 loop is CASSLSVVASGDGYTF. In nucleotides, the CDR3 is TGCGCCAGCAGTCTCTCCGTGGTAGCCAGTGGAGATGGCTACACCTTC. This chain links TRBV5-1 with TRBJ1-2, with unresolved D. Germline lookup yields CDR1 SGHRS and CDR2 YFSETQ. Trimming cost V 5 bases and J 6 bases, with 23 bases left between them. This CDR3 is 16 amino acids long.

Only a few counts were recorded for this clonotype. This chain uses TRBV20-1 with TRBJ2-4, with a weak D call TRBD1 (7 bases). The CDR3 has 15 residues. Between the trimmed V and J ends, which lost 1 base and 4 bases, there was a span of 14 bases. CDR1 and CDR2 (germline): DFQATT, SNEGSKA (reference sequence). The CDR3: CSARGTGGQKNIQYF. DNA of the CDR3: TGCAGTGCTAGAGGGACCGGGGGACAGAAAAACATTCAGTACTTC.